A single sample is the source of the 15 T cell receptor beta chains below, sequenced in a study of CD8+ T cells in alopecia areata. cDNA reverse transcribed from extracted RNA served as the sequencing template. TCRdb's copy holds only in-frame clones and misses some; the assay was immunoSEQ multiplex PCR. Of 150,000 to 160,000 clones in the sample, approximately 53% are singletons; the top ten hold just under 20%. The sample here was CD8+ T cells sorted from blood, taken at week 0. The origin of the receptors is a human donor with alopecia areata.

This chain joins TRBV5-6 and TRBJ2-7; 7 positions agree with TRBD2. J lost 5 bases, V lost 4 bases, and 6 bases had no gene match. The CDR3 extends over 13 amino acids. Germline CDR1 is SGHDT and CDR2 is YYEEEE. The CDR3 reads CASSDDRGDEQYF. CDR3 in DNA: TGTGCCAGCAGCGACGATCGGGGGGACGAGCAGTACTTC.

The chain is built from TRBV7-8 and TRBJ2-5; D may correspond to TRBD1 or TRBD2 (5 bases each). CDR1 SGHVS and CDR2 FQNEAQ come from the germline V gene. The V end was cut by 1 base, the J end by 4 bases, with 13 bases between. The CDR3 has 15 residues. CDR3 coding DNA: TGTGCCAGCAGCTTAGTATGGGGGACGGGAGAGACCCAGTACTTC. Its translation is CASSLVWGTGETQYF.

The chain links TRBV30 to TRBJ1-1, with D uncertain. CDR3 length equals 11 residues. Germline loops: CDR1 GTSNPN, CDR2 SVGIG (reference sequence). V lost 1 base to trimming and J lost 7 bases, with 7 bases between them. CDR3 loop: CAWSDGDEAFF. The DNA of the CDR3 is TGTGCCTGGAGTGACGGAGATGAAGCTTTCTTT. The entire variable domain, with the rest obtained from reference TRBV30 and TRBJ1-1, is as follows: SQTIHQWPATLVQPVGSPLSLECTVEGTSNPNLYWYRQAAGRGLQLLFYSVGIGQISSEVPQNLSASRPQDRQFILSSKKLLLSDSGFYLCAWSDGDEAFFGQGTRLTVV.

The chain recombines TRBV25-1 with TRBJ2-1; D is unresolved. The CDR3 runs 11 residues. Trimming left V 5 bases short and J 5 bases short, with 4 bases between. The V gene's germline CDR1 is MGHDK and CDR2 SYGVNS. CDR3 sequence (DNA): TGTGCCAGCAGTTTCGACAATGAGCAGTTCTTC. Translating gives CASSFDNEQFF.

This sequence joins TRBV9 and TRBJ1-6; 7 bases are a match to TRBD1. CDR1 and CDR2 from the germline V gene are SGDLS and YYNGEE. The CDR3 length is 15 residues. Trimming at V came to 3 bases and at J to 9 bases, leaving 9 bases not matched to a gene. CDR3 coding DNA: TGTGCCAGCAGCGGACAGGGACCTGGGAGTTCACCCCTCCACTTT. It encodes CASSGQGPGSSPLHF.

The chain combines TRBV30 with TRBJ1-2, with D possibly TRBD1 on 6 matching bases. Trimming left V 0 bases short and J 6 bases short, with 14 bases between. Germline lookup yields CDR1 GTSNPN and CDR2 SVGIG (reference sequence). The CDR3 sequence is 14 residues long. The DNA of the CDR3 is TGTGCCTGGAGTGTTAGAGGGGGATACGATGGCTACACCTTC. Residues: CAWSVRGGYDGYTF.

This clone was counted a few times. The chain recombines TRBV4-3 with TRBJ1-5; D is unclear. The length of the CDR3 is 15 residues. The V end lost 3 bases, the J end lost 5 bases, and 14 bases lay between the germline ends. Looked up from germline, CDR1 is LGHNA and CDR2 is YSLEER. CDR3 nucleotides: TGCGCCAGCAGCCAGTCCCAAGGTATCGATCAGCCCCAGCATTTT. Translating gives CASSQSQGIDQPQHF.

In its sample, this clone was seen a few times. The chain has TRBV19 and TRBJ2-6; no firm D call. This CDR3 is built from 15 residues. V lost 1 base and J 0 bases, leaving 4 bases between the germline ends. Germline V lookup: CDR1 LNHDA, CDR2 SQIVND (reference sequence). CDR3 coding DNA: TGTGCCAGTAGTATAGGGGCCTCTGGGGCCAACGTCCTGACTTTC. Translating gives CASSIGASGANVLTF. The full variable domain, rest sourced from reference TRBV19 and TRBJ2-6, is DGGITQSPKYLFRKEGQNVTLSCEQNLNHDAMYWYRQDPGQGLRLIYYSQIVNDFQKGDIAEGYSVSREKKESFPLTVTSAQKNPTAFYLCASSIGASGANVLTFGAGSRLTVL.

On this clone itself: It is unclear where the CDR3 begins or ends on the DNA, so no DNA is shown, and the CDR3 is as TCRdb lists it. The chain is built from TRBV9 and TRBJ1-2. The CDR3 numbers 12 amino acids, ends counted. The germline gives CDR1 SGDLS, CDR2 YYNGEE. The CDR3 here is CASSVGWGSHTF.

The chain uses TRBV15 and TRBJ2-2; D is ambiguous. This CDR3 spans 12 amino acids. The V and J ends lost 5 bases and 7 bases respectively, with 8 bases between them. Germline values: CDR1 LNHNV, CDR2 YYDKDF (reference sequence). The CDR3, as DNA: TGTGCCACCAGCCCCTATGGCGGGGAGCTGTTTTTT. Translation: CATSPYGGELFF.

This clone was seen more than once but under ten times. Compared with germline, one end of the junction differs, possibly owing to a read error. The chain has TRBV29-1 and TRBJ2-1; D is perhaps TRBD2 (5 bases). Germline CDR1 SQVTM, CDR2 ANQGSEA. The CDR3 loop spans 14 amino acids. The CDR3 is CSVEGGSTGYEQFF. The CDR3 nucleotides read TGCAGCGTGGAAGGAGGCAGTACCGGCTATGAGCAGTTCTTC.

V is TRBV9 and J is TRBJ2-5; 9 bases agree with TRBD1. This CDR3 has 15 residues. Germline CDR1 reads SGDLS; CDR2 reads YYNGEE. Trimming at V came to 4 bases and at J to 5 bases, leaving 9 bases not matched to a gene. This chain's CDR3 is CASSLTGGSGETQYF. The CDR3 nucleotides are TGTGCCAGCAGCTTAACAGGGGGCTCAGGGGAGACCCAGTACTTC.

J is TRBJ2-5 and V is TRBV30; TRBD2 matches 7 bases. Germline V gives CDR1 GTSNPN, CDR2 SVGIG (reference sequence). The ends lost 2 bases at V and 2 bases at J; junction bases unmatched: 5. The CDR3 runs 14 residues. The CDR3 is CAWSPGTTQETQYF. As DNA, the CDR3 is TGTGCCTGGAGTCCCGGGACTACACAAGAGACCCAGTACTTC.

This clone was recorded a few times. In the same sample, other DNA sequences code for this CDR3. The chain employs TRBV10-3 and TRBJ2-1; D is ambiguous. V was clipped by 0 bases and J by 7 bases, with 1 base between them. Looked up from germline, CDR1 is ENHRY and CDR2 is SYGVKD. The CDR3 is 11 amino acids. In DNA form, the CDR3 reads TGTGCCATCAGTGAGTCTAATGAGCAGTTCTTC. Protein product: CAISESNEQFF.

This clone was detected a few times. The rearrangement uses TRBV30 and TRBJ1-1; D unclear. Trimming cost V 3 bases and J 1 base, with 9 bases left between them. CDR3 length: 13 amino acids. The V gene's germline CDR1 is GTSNPN and CDR2 SVGIG (reference sequence). Here the CDR3 reads CAWSALTNTEAFF. CDR3 coding DNA: TGTGCCTGGAGCGCCCTTACGAACACTGAAGCTTTCTTT. The full variable domain, its missing parts supplied by reference TRBV30 and TRBJ1-1, is SQTIHQWPATLVQPVGSPLSLECTVEGTSNPNLYWYRQAAGRGLQLLFYSVGIGQISSEVPQNLSASRPQDRQFILSSKKLLLSDSGFYLCAWSALTNTEAFFGQGTRLTVV.